This TCR beta chain was documented in a study of T cell changes during pregnancy in multiple sclerosis (dated by TCRdb to the late 2010s). Context from the whole study: The study looked at changes in the T cell repertoire across pregnancy in women with multiple sclerosis.

This clone showed up just once. Its antigen target is currently unknown. Base qualities are not provided; no much larger clone lies one nucleotide away. Libraries were prepared through the immunoSEQ multiplex PCR assay. TCRdb retrieved this table from immuneACCESS and kept in-frame rearrangements only. Not all clones are present; in checked studies, unresolved V genes account for under half, and no reason is known for the remainder. The sample data list about 100,000 clones, and just over 90% of these were observed just once. Jointly, the top ten make up around 0.78% of the sample. Its CDR3 holds 15 amino acids, cysteine through phenylalanine. Only CDR3 DNA is held: 45 bases, read in frame from base 1. The junction carries 15 bases between V and J, which are trimmed by 3 bases and 2 bases respectively. As encoded in the germline V gene, CDR1 is SGHDT while CDR2 is YYEEEE.

The specimen was peripheral blood, collected in the second trimester of pregnancy. The rearranged segments are TRBV5-6 and TRBJ2-7; no D gene call is confident. This TCR was recovered from a female donor in good health, enrolled as a control in a pregnancy study. CDR3 loop: CASSSAGFSAYEQYF. The DNA sequence reads TGTGCCAGCAGCTCAGCCGGGTTTTCGGCCTACGAGCAGTACTTC.